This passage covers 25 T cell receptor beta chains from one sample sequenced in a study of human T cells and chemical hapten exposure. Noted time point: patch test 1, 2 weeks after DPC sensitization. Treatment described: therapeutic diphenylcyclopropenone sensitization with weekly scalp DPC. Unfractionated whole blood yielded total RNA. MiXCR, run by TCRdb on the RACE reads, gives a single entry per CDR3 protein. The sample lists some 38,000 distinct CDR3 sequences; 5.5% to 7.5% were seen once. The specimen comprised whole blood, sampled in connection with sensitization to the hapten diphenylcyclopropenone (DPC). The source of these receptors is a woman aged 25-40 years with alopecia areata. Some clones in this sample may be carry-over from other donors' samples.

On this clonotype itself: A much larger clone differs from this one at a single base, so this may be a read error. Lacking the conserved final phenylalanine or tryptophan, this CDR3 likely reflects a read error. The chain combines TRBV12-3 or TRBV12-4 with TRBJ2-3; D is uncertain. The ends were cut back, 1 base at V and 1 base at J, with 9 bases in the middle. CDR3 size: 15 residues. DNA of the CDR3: TGTGCCAGCAGTTTAGGCACCTCCGGCACAGATACGCAGTATTTA. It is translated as CASSLGTSGTDTQYL.

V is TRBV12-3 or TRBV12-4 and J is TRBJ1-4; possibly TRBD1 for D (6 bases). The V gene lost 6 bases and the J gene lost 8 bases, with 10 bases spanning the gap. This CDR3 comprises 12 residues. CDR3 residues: CASSLDREKLFF. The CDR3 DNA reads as TGTGCCAGCAGCCTTGACAGGGAAAAACTGTTTTTT.

The CDR3 sequence is CASSPFLVWEKTGGYSGNTIYF. The CDR3 nucleotides read TGTGCCAGCAGTCCCTTCCTGGTTTGGGAGAAGACAGGGGGTTACTCTGGAAACACCATATATTTT. The rearrangement links TRBV12-3 or TRBV12-4 to TRBJ1-3; TRBD1 aligns across 9 bases. Trimming at V came to 5 bases and at J to 0 bases, leaving 23 bases not matched to a gene. CDR3 length: 22 residues.

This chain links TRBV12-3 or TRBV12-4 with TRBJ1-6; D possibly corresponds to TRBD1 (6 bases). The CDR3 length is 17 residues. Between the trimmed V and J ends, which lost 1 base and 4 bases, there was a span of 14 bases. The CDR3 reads CASSLGGAQKYNSPLHF. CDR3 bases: TGTGCCAGCAGTTTAGGGGGGGCGCAGAAATATAATTCACCCCTCCACTTT.

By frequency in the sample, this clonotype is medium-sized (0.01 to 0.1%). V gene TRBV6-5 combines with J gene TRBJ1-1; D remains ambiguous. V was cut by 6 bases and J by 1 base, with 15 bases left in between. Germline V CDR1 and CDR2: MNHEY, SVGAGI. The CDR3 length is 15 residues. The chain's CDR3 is CASRLGSDRNTEAFF. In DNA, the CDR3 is TGTGCCAGCAGACTGGGTTCGGACCGGAACACTGAAGCTTTCTTT.

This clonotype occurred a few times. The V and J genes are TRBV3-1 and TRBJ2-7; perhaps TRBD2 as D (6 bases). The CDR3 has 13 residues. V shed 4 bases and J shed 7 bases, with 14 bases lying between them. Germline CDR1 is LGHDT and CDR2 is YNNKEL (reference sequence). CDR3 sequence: CASSLLRGGEQYF. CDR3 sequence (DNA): TGTGCCAGCAGCCTCCTACGAGGAGGGGAGCAGTACTTC.

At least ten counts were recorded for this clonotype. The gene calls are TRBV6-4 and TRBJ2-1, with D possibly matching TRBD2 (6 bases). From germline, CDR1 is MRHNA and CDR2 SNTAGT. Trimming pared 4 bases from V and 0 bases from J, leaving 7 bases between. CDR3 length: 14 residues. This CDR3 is CASSATSSYNEQFF. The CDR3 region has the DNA TGTGCCAGCAGTGCGACTAGCTCCTACAATGAGCAGTTCTTC.

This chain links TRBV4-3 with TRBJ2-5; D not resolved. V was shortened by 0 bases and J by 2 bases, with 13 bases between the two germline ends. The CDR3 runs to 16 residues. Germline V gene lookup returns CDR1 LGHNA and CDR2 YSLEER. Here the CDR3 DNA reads TGCGCCAGCAGCCAAGATATCGCGCGAGGACAAGAGACCCAGTACTTC. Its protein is CASSQDIARGQETQYF.

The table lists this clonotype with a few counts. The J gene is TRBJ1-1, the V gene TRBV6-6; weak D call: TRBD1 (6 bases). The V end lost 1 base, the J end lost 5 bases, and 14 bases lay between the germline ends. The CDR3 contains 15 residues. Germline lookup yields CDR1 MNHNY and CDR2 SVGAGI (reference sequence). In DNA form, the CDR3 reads TGTGCCAGCAGTTACTTTCAGGGGATGAGTACTGAAGCTTTCTTT. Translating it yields CASSYFQGMSTEAFF.

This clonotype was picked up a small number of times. CDR3 sequence reads: CASSRGDGGSAEAFF. CDR3 nucleotides: TGTGCCAGCAGCCGAGGAGATGGGGGGTCGGCTGAAGCTTTCTTT. The rearrangement joins TRBV12-3 or TRBV12-4 to TRBJ1-1; possible D gene TRBD1, 5 bases. Trimming took 6 bases from V and 6 from J, leaving 20 bases between them. CDR3 size: 15 residues.

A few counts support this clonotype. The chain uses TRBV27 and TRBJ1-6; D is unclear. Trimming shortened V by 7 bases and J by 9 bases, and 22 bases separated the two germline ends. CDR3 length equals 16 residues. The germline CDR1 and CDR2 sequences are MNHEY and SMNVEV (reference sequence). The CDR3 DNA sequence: TGTGCCAGCACCGATAAACATCCCAGCCAAGGTTCACCCCTCCACTTT. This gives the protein CASTDKHPSQGSPLHF.

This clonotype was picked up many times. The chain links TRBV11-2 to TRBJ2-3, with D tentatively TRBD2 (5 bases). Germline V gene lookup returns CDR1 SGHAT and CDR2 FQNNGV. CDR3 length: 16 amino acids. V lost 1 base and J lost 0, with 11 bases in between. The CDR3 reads CASSLAALASTDTQYF. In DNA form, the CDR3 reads TGTGCCAGCAGCTTAGCAGCCCTAGCTAGCACAGATACGCAGTATTTT.

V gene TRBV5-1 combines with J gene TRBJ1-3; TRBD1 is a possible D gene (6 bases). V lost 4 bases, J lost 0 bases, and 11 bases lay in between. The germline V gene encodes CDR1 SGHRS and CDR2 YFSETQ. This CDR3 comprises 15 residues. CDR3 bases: TGCGCCAGCAGCGATCAGGGACACTCTGGAAACACCATATATTTT. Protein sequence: CASSDQGHSGNTIYF.

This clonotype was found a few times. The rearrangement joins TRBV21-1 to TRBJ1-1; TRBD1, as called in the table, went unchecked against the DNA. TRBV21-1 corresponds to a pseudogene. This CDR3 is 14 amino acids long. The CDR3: CASSRSADRGEAFF. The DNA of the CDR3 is TGTGCCAGCAGCAGATCCGCCGACAGGGGTGAAGCTTTCTTT.

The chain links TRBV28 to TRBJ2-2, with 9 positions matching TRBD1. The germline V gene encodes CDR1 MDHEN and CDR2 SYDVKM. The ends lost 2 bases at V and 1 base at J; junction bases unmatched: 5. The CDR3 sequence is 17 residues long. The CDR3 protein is CASSLPGTGRNTGELFF. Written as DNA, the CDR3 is TGTGCCAGCAGTTTACCTGGGACAGGGAGGAACACCGGGGAGCTGTTTTTT.

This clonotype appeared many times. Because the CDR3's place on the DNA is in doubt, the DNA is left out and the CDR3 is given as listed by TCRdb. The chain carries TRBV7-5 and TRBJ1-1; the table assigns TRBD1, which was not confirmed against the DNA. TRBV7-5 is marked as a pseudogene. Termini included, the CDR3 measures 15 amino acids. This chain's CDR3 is CISVSEAPLSAEAFF.

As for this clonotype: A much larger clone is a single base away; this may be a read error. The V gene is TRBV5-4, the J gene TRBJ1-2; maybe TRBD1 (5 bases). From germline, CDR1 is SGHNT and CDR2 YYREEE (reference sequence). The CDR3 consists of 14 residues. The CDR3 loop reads CASSLSGLTYGYAF. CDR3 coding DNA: TGTGCCAGCAGCTTGTCAGGGTTAACGTATGGCTACGCCTTC.

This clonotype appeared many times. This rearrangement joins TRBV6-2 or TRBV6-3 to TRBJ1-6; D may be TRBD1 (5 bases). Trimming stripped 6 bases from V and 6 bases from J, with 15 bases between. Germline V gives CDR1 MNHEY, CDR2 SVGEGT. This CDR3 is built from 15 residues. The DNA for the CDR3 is TGTGCCAGCAGCCCCCTTGGGGCACCTAATTCACCCCTCCACTTT. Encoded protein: CASSPLGAPNSPLHF.

This chain's CDR3 is CASSQDGVNQPQHF. The CDR3 DNA is TGTGCCAGCAGCCAGGACGGTGTTAATCAGCCCCAGCATTTT. The genes are TRBV5-5 and TRBJ1-5; D not resolved. The V end was cut by 4 bases, the J end by 4 bases, with 12 bases between. This CDR3 has 14 residues. Germline V gives CDR1 SGHKS, CDR2 YYEKEE (reference sequence).

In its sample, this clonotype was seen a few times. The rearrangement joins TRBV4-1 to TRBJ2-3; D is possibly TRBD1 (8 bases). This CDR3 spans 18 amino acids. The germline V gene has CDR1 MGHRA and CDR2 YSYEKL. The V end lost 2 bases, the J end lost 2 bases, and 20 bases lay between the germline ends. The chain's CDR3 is CASSQKEKQGGHTDTQYF. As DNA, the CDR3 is TGCGCCAGCAGCCAAAAGGAGAAACAGGGGGGGCACACAGATACGCAGTATTTT.

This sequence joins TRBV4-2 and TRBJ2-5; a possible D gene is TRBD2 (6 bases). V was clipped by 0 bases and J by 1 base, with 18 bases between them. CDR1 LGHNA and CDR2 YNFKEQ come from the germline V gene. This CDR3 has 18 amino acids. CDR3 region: CASSQDGSVGTLQETQYF. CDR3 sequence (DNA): TGTGCCAGCAGCCAAGATGGCTCGGTCGGGACTCTCCAAGAGACCCAGTACTTC.

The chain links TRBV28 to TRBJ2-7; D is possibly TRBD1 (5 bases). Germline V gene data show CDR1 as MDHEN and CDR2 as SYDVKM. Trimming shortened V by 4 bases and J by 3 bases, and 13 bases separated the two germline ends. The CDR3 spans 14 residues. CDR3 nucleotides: TGTGCCAGCAGTTCAACAGGCCTACTCTACGAGCAGTACTTC. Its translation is CASSSTGLLYEQYF.

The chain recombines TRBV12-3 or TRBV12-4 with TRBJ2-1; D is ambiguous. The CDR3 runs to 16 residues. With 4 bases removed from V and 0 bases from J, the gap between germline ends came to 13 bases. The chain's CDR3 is CASSSGSSFSYNEQFF. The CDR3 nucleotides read TGTGCCAGCAGTTCCGGGTCCTCCTTCTCCTACAATGAGCAGTTCTTC.

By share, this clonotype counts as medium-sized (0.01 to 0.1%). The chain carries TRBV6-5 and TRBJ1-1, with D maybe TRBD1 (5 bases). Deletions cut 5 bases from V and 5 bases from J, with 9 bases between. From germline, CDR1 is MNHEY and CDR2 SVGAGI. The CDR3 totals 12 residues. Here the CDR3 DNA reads TGTGCCAGCAGTCAGGGAGAAACTGAAGCTTTCTTT. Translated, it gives CASSQGETEAFF.

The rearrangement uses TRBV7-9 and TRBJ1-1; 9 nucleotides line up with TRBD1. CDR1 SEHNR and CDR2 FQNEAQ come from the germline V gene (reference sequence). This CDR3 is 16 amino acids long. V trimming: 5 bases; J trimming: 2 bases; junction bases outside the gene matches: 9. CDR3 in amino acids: CASSPTGTGSNTEAFF. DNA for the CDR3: TGTGCCAGCAGCCCTACTGGGACAGGGAGTAACACTGAAGCTTTCTTT.